The T cell receptor beta chain described here comes from a study of blood T cell repertoires in COVID-19. Study-wide background: Sources were T cells, B-cell-depleted T cells, or PBMCs; the material itself was cDNA or gDNA.

Profiled with immunoSEQ multiplex PCR; TCRdb holds only in-frame clones, not every one. The sample shows over 200,000 clones, around 89% of them seen only once. CDR1 MGHRA and CDR2 YSYEKL come from the germline V gene. The CDR3 loop spans 18 amino acids. J was trimmed by 2 bases and V by 4 bases; bases with no gene match: 8. The study assigned cohorts using participant-reported clinical history. J is TRBJ2-1 and V is TRBV4-1; 13 bases match TRBD2. This receptor was obtained from a man in his forties who had recovered from COVID-19. Sequencing was done on a sample of PBMCs or T cells enriched from blood (not recorded which). In DNA, the CDR3 is TGCGCCAGCAGCCTTATACTAGCGGGAGGGGGGGCCTACAATGAGCAGTTCTTC. Translated, it gives CASSLILAGGGAYNEQFF.